Listed here are 22 T cell receptor beta chains from one sample, sequenced in a study of T cells after yellow fever vaccination. One entry per CDR3 protein results from TCRdb running MiXCR on the 5' RACE reads. Among under 150,000 distinct CDR3 sequences listed, 7.7% were seen once. The sample in question was CD4+ T cells sorted from PBMCs, obtained 5 days after the yellow fever booster vaccination. All receptors come from a man younger than 40 who received the YFV17D yellow fever vaccine.

This clonotype was detected ten times or more. V usage is TRBV7-2 and J usage is TRBJ2-1; 8 nucleotides line up with TRBD2. Germline CDR1 and CDR2: SGHTA and FQGNSA. CDR3 length: 16 residues. Trimming cost V 3 bases and J 0 bases; bases outside gene matches: 4. This chain's CDR3 is CASSFSGASSYNEQFF. The CDR3 DNA reads TGTGCCAGCAGCTTTAGCGGGGCGAGCTCCTACAATGAGCAGTTCTTC.

This clonotype was picked up many times. The chain has TRBV20-1 and TRBJ2-1; the D is unclear. V was shortened by 6 bases and J by 0 bases, with 6 bases between the two germline ends. From germline, CDR1 is DFQATT and CDR2 SNEGSKA (reference sequence). There are 12 residues in the CDR3. The chain's CDR3 is CSAPFSYNEQFF. CDR3 DNA: TGCAGTGCCCCCTTCTCCTACAATGAGCAGTTCTTC.

In this sample, this clonotype turned up many times. The chain employs TRBV12-3 or TRBV12-4 and TRBJ2-7; a possible D gene is TRBD1 (6 bases). With 6 bases removed from V and 2 bases from J, the gap between germline ends came to 14 bases. The length of the CDR3 is 14 residues. DNA for the CDR3: TGTGCCAGCAGCCCAACCGGGACAACCTACGAGCAGTACTTC. This codes for CASSPTGTTYEQYF.

The sample holds a few counts of this clonotype. V gene TRBV5-1 combines with J gene TRBJ2-5; D is uncertain. The CDR3 loop spans 15 amino acids. The germline CDR1 and CDR2 sequences are SGHRS and YFSETQ. V lost 0 bases and J lost 2, with 11 bases in between. The CDR3 protein is CASSLVGSKQETQYF. The CDR3 DNA reads as TGCGCCAGCAGCTTGGTCGGCAGCAAGCAAGAGACCCAGTACTTC.

In this sample, this clonotype turned up many times. The rearrangement links TRBV19 to TRBJ2-1, with D possibly matching TRBD2 (5 bases). Per germline, CDR1 LNHDA and CDR2 SQIVND (reference sequence). The CDR3 length is 16 residues. Trimming stripped 1 base from V and 5 bases from J, with 15 bases between. The CDR3 spells CASSIGSRGVNNEQFF. The CDR3 DNA sequence: TGTGCCAGTAGTATAGGATCCCGGGGAGTAAACAATGAGCAGTTCTTC.

This clonotype occurred many times. The chain has TRBV20-1 and TRBJ1-5; 8 nucleotides align to TRBD1. V was pared by 2 bases and J by 5 bases, with 5 bases of the junction left unmatched. The CDR3 is 14 residues long. Germline V gene lookup returns CDR1 DFQATT and CDR2 SNEGSKA (reference sequence). CDR3 nucleotides: TGCAGTGCTAGACAGGGGGCGTCGGATCAGCCCCAGCATTTT. Translated, it gives CSARQGASDQPQHF.

This clonotype was seen repeatedly, ten times or more. This chain connects TRBV29-1 to TRBJ2-1; TRBD2 aligns across 15 bases. Germline loops: CDR1 SQVTM, CDR2 ANQGSEA. The CDR3 loop spans 17 amino acids. CDR3 region: CSMRTSGRASSYNEQFF. The CDR3 coding sequence is TGCAGTATGAGGACTAGCGGGAGGGCTAGCTCCTACAATGAGCAGTTCTTC.

This clonotype was observed many times. The gene calls are TRBV20-1 and TRBJ2-2, with D perhaps matching TRBD2 (6 bases). The CDR3 sequence is 14 residues long. Germline values: CDR1 DFQATT, CDR2 SNEGSKA (reference sequence). Trimming pared 4 bases from V and 2 bases from J, leaving 11 bases between. CDR3 sequence: CSATGGLNTGELFF. The CDR3 region has the DNA TGCAGTGCTACCGGGGGACTTAACACCGGGGAGCTGTTTTTT.

The rearrangement links TRBV7-9 to TRBJ1-1, with D unclear. V lost 4 bases and J 0 bases, leaving 6 bases between the germline ends. CDR3 length equals 13 residues. Germline loops: CDR1 SEHNR, CDR2 FQNEAQ (reference sequence). As DNA, the CDR3 is TGTGCCAGCAGCTGGACCATGAACACTGAAGCTTTCTTT. It is translated as CASSWTMNTEAFF.

About this clonotype: A much larger clonotype is one base distant, so this may be a read error. J is TRBJ2-5 and V is TRBV5-6, with 7 positions matching TRBD1. Germline V gene data show CDR1 as SGHDT and CDR2 as YYEEEE. Losses at the gene ends were 4 bases for V and 2 bases for J; bases not matched to a gene: 8. The CDR3 totals 15 residues. The CDR3: CASSHRQGVQETQYF. In DNA, the CDR3 is TGTGCCAGCAGCCATAGACAGGGCGTGCAAGAGACCCAGTACTTC.

DNA for the CDR3: TGCAGTGCTCCGGACAGGGAGGCTCCCTACGAGCAGTACTTC. Protein product: CSAPDREAPYEQYF. The gene calls are TRBV20-1 and TRBJ2-7, with TRBD1 matching 8 bases. The germline V gene encodes CDR1 DFQATT and CDR2 SNEGSKA (reference sequence). CDR3 length: 14 amino acids. The junction had 8 bases not matched to a gene; V was cut back by 5 bases and J by 2 bases.

At least ten counts were recorded for this clonotype. This sequence joins TRBV5-1 and TRBJ2-1; no clear D. From germline, CDR1 is SGHRS and CDR2 YFSETQ. This CDR3 comprises 15 residues. Trimming pared 2 bases from V and 0 bases from J, leaving 9 bases between. This CDR3 is CASSFDGGSYNEQFF. CDR3 bases: TGCGCCAGCAGCTTTGACGGCGGCTCCTACAATGAGCAGTTCTTC.

This clonotype was observed a handful of times. The V gene is TRBV29-1, the J gene TRBJ2-1; 8 bases are shared with TRBD1. The V gene's germline CDR1 is SQVTM and CDR2 ANQGSEA. Germline trimming cut 3 bases from V and 7 bases from J; bases unmatched to any gene: 8. The CDR3 totals 14 residues. For the CDR3, the DNA is TGCAGCGTTGATCAACAGGGACAGGAGAATGAGCAGTTCTTC. Protein: CSVDQQGQENEQFF.

This clonotype was seen at least ten times. The V gene is TRBV20-1, the J gene TRBJ1-1; tentatively, D is TRBD1 (5 bases). CDR3 length: 16 amino acids. V was pared by 0 bases and J by 0 bases, with 14 bases between. Germline V gene sequence: CDR1 DFQATT, CDR2 SNEGSKA (reference sequence). The CDR3 is CSARDPNTGLNTEAFF. In DNA form, the CDR3 reads TGCAGTGCTAGAGACCCCAACACGGGGCTGAACACTGAAGCTTTCTTT.

This clonotype was found many times. The J gene is TRBJ2-1, the V gene TRBV7-9; D not certain. CDR1 is SEHNR, CDR2 FQNEAQ, per germline (reference sequence). This CDR3 is 13 amino acids long. V was trimmed by 6 bases and J by 8 bases, leaving 14 bases between them. The CDR3 loop is CASRRLEGHEQFF. The CDR3 DNA is TGTGCCAGCAGAAGGCTAGAAGGGCATGAGCAGTTCTTC.

The sample holds many counts of this clonotype. V usage is TRBV5-1 and J usage is TRBJ2-7, with D perhaps matching TRBD1 (5 bases). V gave up 2 bases and J gave up 1 base, with 10 bases separating them. CDR3 length: 14 residues. The germline gives CDR1 SGHRS, CDR2 YFSETQ. CDR3 nucleotide sequence: TGCGCCAGCAGCTTCATGGACAATTCCTACGAGCAGTACTTC. Amino acids: CASSFMDNSYEQYF.

About this clonotype: Just one base apart from a much larger clone, this may be a read error. In DNA, the CDR3 is TGTGCCAGCAGTAGAGGAGTGAAGTACGAGCAGTACTTC. It codes for CASSRGVKYEQYF. The V gene is TRBV25-1, the J gene TRBJ2-7; D gene ambiguous. The CDR3 extends over 13 amino acids. Germline CDR1 reads MGHDK; CDR2 reads SYGVNS. V was pared by 5 bases and J by 4 bases, with 12 bases between.

The rearrangement joins TRBV7-2 to TRBJ1-2; D is ambiguous. The CDR3 consists of 14 residues. Trimming left V 1 base short and J 7 bases short, with 13 bases between. CDR1 is SGHTA, CDR2 FQGNSA, per germline. The CDR3 DNA reads as TGTGCCAGCAGCTTAGATTTCATGGGGTTTGGCTACACCTTC. Protein sequence: CASSLDFMGFGYTF. The entire variable domain, with the rest obtained from reference TRBV7-2 and TRBJ1-2, is as follows: GAGVSQSPSNKVTEKGKDVELRCDPISGHTALYWYRQSLGQGLEFLIYFQGNSAPDKSGLPSDRFSAERTGGSVSTLTIQRTQQEDSAVYLCASSLDFMGFGYTFGSGTRLTVV.

This clonotype was seen ten or more times. The CDR3 DNA reads TGTGCCAGCAAATTTACCGGGACAGGGGTCTACGAGCAGTACTTC. It encodes CASKFTGTGVYEQYF. V and J are TRBV27 and TRBJ2-7, with TRBD1 matching 10 bases. With V trimmed by 7 bases and J by 3 bases, 9 bases remained unmatched. The CDR3 contains 15 residues. The germline CDR1 and CDR2 sequences are MNHEY and SMNVEV (reference sequence).

This clonotype was observed many times. The V gene is TRBV7-6, the J gene TRBJ2-2; D tentatively reads TRBD1 or TRBD2 (7 bases each). CDR1 is SGHVS, CDR2 FNYEAQ, per germline. V lost 5 bases to trimming and J lost 7 bases, with 17 bases between them. The CDR3 is made up of 15 amino acids. CDR3 protein: CASSPRGGGSGELFF. The DNA for the CDR3 is TGTGCCAGCAGCCCCCGAGGGGGCGGGAGCGGGGAGCTGTTTTTT.

This clonotype was observed at least ten times. The chain carries TRBV5-1 and TRBJ2-7; the D is unclear. The germline CDR1 and CDR2 sequences are SGHRS and YFSETQ. This CDR3 is built from 14 residues. Between the trimmed V and J ends, which lost 0 bases and 2 bases, there was a span of 9 bases. In DNA form, the CDR3 reads TGCGCCAGCAGCTTGGCCTTGGAACCCTACGAGCAGTACTTC. Its translation is CASSLALEPYEQYF. Full variable domain (outside the CDR3, taken from reference TRBV5-1 and TRBJ2-7): KAGVTQTPRYLIKTRGQQVTLSCSPISGHRSVSWYQQTPGQGLQFLFEYFSETQRNKGNFPGRFSGRQFSNSRSEMNVSTLELGDSALYLCASSLALEPYEQYFGPGTRLTVT.

This clonotype has at least ten counts. The chain recombines TRBV11-2 with TRBJ2-7; D ambiguous. This CDR3 is built from 15 residues. V lost 5 bases and J 2 bases, leaving 16 bases between the germline ends. Germline values: CDR1 SGHAT, CDR2 FQNNGV. This chain's CDR3 is CASSTRPPLAYEQYF. The CDR3 region has the DNA TGTGCCAGCAGCACCCGACCCCCCTTGGCCTACGAGCAGTACTTC.